This record looks at one T cell receptor (beta chain) sequence and its context. Germline V lookup: CDR1 SGHAT, CDR2 FQDESV (reference sequence). The CDR3 extends over 13 amino acids. Trimming removed 3 bases from V and 1 base from J, with 6 bases in between. This sample was included in a study of cytomegalovirus exposure and HLA in healthy donors. Primers for the PCR totalled 60 Vbeta and 13 Jbeta. Clones were sequenced by immunoSEQ multiplex PCR, and TCRdb holds only the in-frame ones, with some missing. Of some 160,000 clones listed, around 9.6% are singletons. The clonotype comes from a male donor in good health and CMV-seronegative. The chain is built from TRBV11-1 and TRBJ1-1, with D unclear. The sequenced sample consisted of PBMCs. CDR3 region: CASSLGENTEAFF. CDR3 DNA: TGTGCCAGCAGCTTGGGAGAGAACACTGAAGCTTTCTTT.